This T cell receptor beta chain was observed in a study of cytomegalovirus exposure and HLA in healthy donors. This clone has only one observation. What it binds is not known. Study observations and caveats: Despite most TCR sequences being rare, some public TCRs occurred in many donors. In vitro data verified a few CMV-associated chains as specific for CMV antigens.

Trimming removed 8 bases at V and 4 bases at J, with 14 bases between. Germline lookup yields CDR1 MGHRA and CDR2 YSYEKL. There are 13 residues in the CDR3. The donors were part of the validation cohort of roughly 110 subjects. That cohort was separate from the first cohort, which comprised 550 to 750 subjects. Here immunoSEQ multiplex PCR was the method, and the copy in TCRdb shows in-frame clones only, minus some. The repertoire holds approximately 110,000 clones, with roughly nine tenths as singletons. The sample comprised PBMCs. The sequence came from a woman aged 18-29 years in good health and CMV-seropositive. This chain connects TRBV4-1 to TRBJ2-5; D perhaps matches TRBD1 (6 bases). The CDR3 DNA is TGCGCCAGCGGATACAGGGTTCGAGAGACCCAGTACTTC. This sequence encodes CASGYRVRETQYF.